The following is a TCR beta chain sequence with its context. Methotrexate plus calcineurin inhibitor accompanied controls' myeloablative marrow transplants; sampling was 1 year later. The sample is drawn from a study of T cells after posttransplantation cyclophosphamide. Method: immunoSEQ multiplex PCR; TCRdb's copy keeps in-frame clones and lacks some. The data contain some 16,000 clones, roughly 80% of them seen just once; the ten biggest clones take up more than 5%. The length of the CDR3 is 15 residues. V was clipped by 2 bases and J by 1 base, with 12 bases between them. Germline V gene data show CDR1 as SGDLS and CDR2 as YYNGEE.

The material sequenced was PBMCs, taken 350 to 400 days after allogeneic stem cell transplant with calcineurin inhibitor and methotrexate. The TCR sequence derives from a male patient younger than 35 who received an allogeneic stem cell transplant from a related donor, was CMV-positive, and had no GVHD. Some of the T cells might come from the graft donor. The chain couples TRBV9 to TRBJ1-1, with unresolved D. In DNA form, the CDR3 reads TGTGCCAGCAGCGTGGCCATGGCATCGAACACTGAAGCTTTCTTT. It translates to CASSVAMASNTEAFF.